This T cell receptor beta chain was identified during a study of identical twins. Findings of the study overall: It was out-of-frame TCR alpha sharing in monozygotic twins that models underestimated. Fewer insertions were carried by abundant cord blood beta clonotypes, but none was seen in memory repertoires. Out-of-frame beta chain sequences displayed weaker excess sharing between twins.

Details on this clonotype: As yet, its antigen is unknown.

CDR1 SQVTM and CDR2 ANQGSEA come from the germline V gene. The CDR3 has 14 amino acids. The V gene lost 6 bases and the J gene lost 11 bases, with 25 bases spanning the gap. MiXCR was run by TCRdb on the 5' RACE reads, yielding one entry per CDR3 protein. Of about 1.7 million distinct CDR3 sequences listed, around a third are singletons. Healthy Caucasians alone served as donors. The source is a newborn girl in good health. The chain has TRBV29-1 and TRBJ2-5; no firm D call. Material for sequencing was cord blood. CDR3 DNA: TGCAGCGTGGGGTCTAGGGTCTCCTACAATGAGCAGTACTTC. Translation: CSVGSRVSYNEQYF. The entire variable domain, with the rest obtained from reference TRBV29-1 and TRBJ2-5, is as follows: SAVISQKPSRDICQRGTSLTIQCQVDSQVTMMFWYRQQPGQSLTLIATANQGSEATYESGFVIDKFPISRPNLTFSTLTVSNMSPEDSSIYLCSVGSRVSYNEQYFGPGTRLLVL.